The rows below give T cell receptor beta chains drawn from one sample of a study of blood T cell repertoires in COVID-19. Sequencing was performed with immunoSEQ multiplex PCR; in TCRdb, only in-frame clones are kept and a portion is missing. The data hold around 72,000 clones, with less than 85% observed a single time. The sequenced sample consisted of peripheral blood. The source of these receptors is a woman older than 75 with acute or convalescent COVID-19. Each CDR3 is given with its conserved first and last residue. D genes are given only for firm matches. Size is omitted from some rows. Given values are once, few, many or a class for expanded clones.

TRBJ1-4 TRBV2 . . CASSEQGGDEKLFF TGTGCCAGCAGCGAACAGGGCGGAGATGAAAAACTGTTTTTT
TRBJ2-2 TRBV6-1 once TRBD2 CASSGGLAGISYTGELFF TGTGCCAGCAGTGGGGGACTAGCGGGAATCAGTTACACCGGGGAGCTGTTTTTT
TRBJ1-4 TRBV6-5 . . CASSYRGSGKLFF TGTGCCAGCAGTTACAGGGGGAGCGGAAAACTGTTTTTT
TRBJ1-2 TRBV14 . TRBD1 CASSPSGQGLGYTF TGTGCCAGCAGCCCCTCGGGACAGGGGCTCGGCTACACCTTC
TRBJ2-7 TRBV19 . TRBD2 CATSGGAGAPSEQYF TGTGCCACCAGCGGGGGAGCGGGAGCTCCCTCAGAGCAGTACTTC
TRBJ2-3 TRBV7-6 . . CASTLGAGVDTQYF TGTGCCAGCACCCTGGGGGCGGGGGTAGATACGCAGTATTTT
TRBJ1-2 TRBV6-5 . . CASRLDRAPYGYTF TGTGCCAGCAGGCTAGACAGAGCGCCTTATGGCTACACCTTC
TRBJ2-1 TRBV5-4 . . CASSLGRDLNEQFF TGTGCCAGCAGCTTGGGGCGGGACCTCAATGAGCAGTTCTTC
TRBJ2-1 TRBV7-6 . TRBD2 CASSLAGLAGGVLGNEQFF TGTGCCAGCAGCTTAGCGGGACTAGCGGGGGGCGTCCTGGGCAATGAGCAGTTCTTC
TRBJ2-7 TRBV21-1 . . CASSKDGDRGEPFSYEQYF TGTGCCAGCAGCAAAGATGGCGACAGGGGGGAGCCTTTTTCGTACGAGCAGTACTTC
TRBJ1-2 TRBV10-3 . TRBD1 CAIRDRGNYGYTF TGTGCCATCAGGGACAGGGGTAACTATGGCTACACCTTC
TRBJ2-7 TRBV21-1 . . CASSHRRHRYEQYF TGTGCCAGCAGCCACAGAAGGCACCGCTACGAGCAGTACTTC
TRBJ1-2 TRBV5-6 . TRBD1 CASGQGATNYGYTF TGTGCCAGCGGACAGGGGGCGACTAACTATGGCTACACCTTC
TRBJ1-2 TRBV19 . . CASSISLGQAAYGYTF TGTGCCAGTAGTATCTCCCTCGGACAAGCTGCATATGGCTACACCTTC
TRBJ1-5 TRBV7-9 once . CASSSDTLNQPQHF TGTGCCAGCAGCTCCGACACCCTTAATCAGCCCCAGCATTTT
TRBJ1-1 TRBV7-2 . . CASTPPGGGVVTEAFF TGTGCCAGCACCCCCCCCGGGGGAGGTGTTGTAACTGAAGCTTTCTTT
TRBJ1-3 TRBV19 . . CASSFQGTYGNTIYF TGTGCCAGTAGTTTCCAGGGAACGTACGGAAACACCATATATTTT
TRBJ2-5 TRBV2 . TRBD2 CASRTGGNSGRAQETQYF TGTGCCAGCAGAACAGGGGGAAATAGCGGGAGGGCACAAGAGACCCAGTACTTC
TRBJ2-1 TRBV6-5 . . CASNGQGSYNEQFF TGTGCCAGCAATGGGCAGGGCTCCTACAATGAGCAGTTCTTC
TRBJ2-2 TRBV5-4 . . CASSLDPVNTGELFF TGTGCCAGCAGCTTGGATCCGGTGAACACCGGGGAGCTGTTTTTT
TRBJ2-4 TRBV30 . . CASIGVRGKNIQYF TGTGCCTCTATCGGGGTGCGGGGCAAAAACATTCAGTACTTC
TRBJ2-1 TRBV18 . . CASSPWDSAGYNEQFF TGTGCCAGCTCCCCGTGGGATAGCGCCGGCTACAATGAGCAGTTCTTC
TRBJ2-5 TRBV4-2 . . CASSQGSGQGAQETQYF TGTGCCAGCAGCCAAGGTAGCGGCCAAGGGGCCCAAGAGACCCAGTACTTC
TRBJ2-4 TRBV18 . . CASSPTGFKNIQYF TGTGCCAGCTCACCCACAGGGTTCAAAAACATTCAGTACTTC
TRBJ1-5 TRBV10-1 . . CASSPGRDQPQHF TGCGCCAGCAGTCCAGGGAGGGATCAGCCCCAGCATTTT
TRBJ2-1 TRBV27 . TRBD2 CASSLGTSGLNEQFF TGTGCCAGCAGTTTGGGGACTAGCGGTCTTAATGAGCAGTTCTTC
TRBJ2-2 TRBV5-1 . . CASSFNQRRNTGELFF TGCGCCAGCAGCTTCAACCAGCGGAGGAACACCGGGGAGCTGTTTTTT
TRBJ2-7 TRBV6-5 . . CASSYRSKAKYEQYF TGTGCCAGCAGTTACCGGTCAAAAGCTAAATACGAGCAGTACTTC
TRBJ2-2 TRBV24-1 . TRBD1 CATSDRDRGQGGELFF TGTGCCACCAGTGACCGGGACAGGGGGCAAGGCGGGGAGCTGTTTTTT
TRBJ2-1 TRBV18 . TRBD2 CASSPPRLAGGPSENNEQFF TGTGCCAGCTCACCACCGAGGCTAGCGGGGGGACCGTCAGAAAACAATGAGCAGTTCTTC
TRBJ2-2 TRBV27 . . CASSSWNTGELFF TGTGCCAGCAGTTCCTGGAACACCGGGGAGCTGTTTTTT
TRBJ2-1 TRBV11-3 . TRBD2 CASSLGSGRETTNEQFF TGTGCCAGCAGCTTAGGGAGCGGGAGAGAGACTACCAATGAGCAGTTCTTC
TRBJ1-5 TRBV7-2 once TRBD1 CASGTGGVQPQHF TGTGCCAGCGGGACAGGGGGTGTTCAGCCCCAGCATTTT
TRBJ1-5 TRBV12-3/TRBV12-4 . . CASSLDLEPQHF TGTGCCAGCAGTTTAGATCTTGAGCCCCAGCATTTT
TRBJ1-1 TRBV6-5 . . CASNSERTGRTEAFF TGTGCCAGCAATTCAGAGCGGACCGGTCGGACTGAAGCTTTCTTT